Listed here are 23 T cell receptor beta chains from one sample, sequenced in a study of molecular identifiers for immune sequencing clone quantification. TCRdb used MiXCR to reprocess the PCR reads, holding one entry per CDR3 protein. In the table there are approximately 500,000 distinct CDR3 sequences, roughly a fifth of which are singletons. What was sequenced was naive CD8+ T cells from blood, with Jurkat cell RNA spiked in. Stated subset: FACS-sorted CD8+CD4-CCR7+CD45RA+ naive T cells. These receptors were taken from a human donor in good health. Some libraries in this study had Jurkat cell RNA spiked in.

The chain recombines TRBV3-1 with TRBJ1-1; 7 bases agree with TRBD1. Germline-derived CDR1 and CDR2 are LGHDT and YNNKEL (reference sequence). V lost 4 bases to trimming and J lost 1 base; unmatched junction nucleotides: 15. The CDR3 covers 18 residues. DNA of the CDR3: TGTGCCAGCAGCCCCCGGCGAGTTCAGGGGGGGTGGAACACTGAAGCTTTCTTT. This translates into CASSPRRVQGGWNTEAFF.

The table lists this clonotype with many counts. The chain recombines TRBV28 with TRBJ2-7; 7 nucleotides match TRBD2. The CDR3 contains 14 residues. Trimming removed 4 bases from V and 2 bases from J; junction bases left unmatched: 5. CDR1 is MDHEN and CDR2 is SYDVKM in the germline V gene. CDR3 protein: CASSSRLATYEQYF. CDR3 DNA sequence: TGTGCCAGCAGTTCCCGACTAGCTACCTACGAGCAGTACTTC. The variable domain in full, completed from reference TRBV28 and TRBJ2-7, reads DVKVTQSSRYLVKRTGEKVFLECVQDMDHENMFWYRQDPGLGLRLIYFSYDVKMKEKGDIPEGYSVSREKKERFSLILESASTNQTSMYLCASSSRLATYEQYFGPGTRLTVT.

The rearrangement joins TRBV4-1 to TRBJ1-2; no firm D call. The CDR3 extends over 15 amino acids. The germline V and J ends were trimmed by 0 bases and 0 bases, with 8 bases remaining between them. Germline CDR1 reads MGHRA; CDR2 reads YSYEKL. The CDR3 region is CASSQDSGPNYGYTF. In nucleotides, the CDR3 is TGCGCCAGCAGCCAAGATTCGGGCCCTAACTATGGCTACACCTTC.

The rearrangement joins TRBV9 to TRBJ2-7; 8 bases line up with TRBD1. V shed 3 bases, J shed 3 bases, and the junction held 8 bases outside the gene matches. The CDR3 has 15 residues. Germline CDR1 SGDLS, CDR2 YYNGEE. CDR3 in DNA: TGTGCCAGCAGCGCCACGGGACAGGCAAGCTACGAGCAGTACTTC. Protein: CASSATGQASYEQYF.

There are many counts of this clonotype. CDR3 in amino acids: CASSLDPRYSSPLHF. The CDR3 DNA sequence: TGTGCCAGCAGCTTGGACCCACGATACAGTTCACCCCTCCACTTT. The V call is TRBV5-6, the J call TRBJ1-6; unclear D gene. The CDR3 totals 15 residues. The V and J ends lost 0 bases and 9 bases respectively, with 13 bases between them. Per the germline V gene, CDR1 is SGHDT and CDR2 is YYEEEE.

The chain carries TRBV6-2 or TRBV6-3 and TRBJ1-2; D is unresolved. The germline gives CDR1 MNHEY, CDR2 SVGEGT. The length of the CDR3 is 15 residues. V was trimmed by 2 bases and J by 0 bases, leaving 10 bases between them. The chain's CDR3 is CASSYMPITNYGYTF. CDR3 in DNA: TGTGCCAGCAGTTACATGCCGATTACTAACTATGGCTACACCTTC.

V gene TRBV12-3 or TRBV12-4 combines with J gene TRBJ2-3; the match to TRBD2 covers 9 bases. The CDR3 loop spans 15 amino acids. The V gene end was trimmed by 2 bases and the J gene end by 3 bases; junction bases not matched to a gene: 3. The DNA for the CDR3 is TGTGCCAGCAGTTTATCCCTAGCGGGAACAGATACGCAGTATTTT. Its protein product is CASSLSLAGTDTQYF.

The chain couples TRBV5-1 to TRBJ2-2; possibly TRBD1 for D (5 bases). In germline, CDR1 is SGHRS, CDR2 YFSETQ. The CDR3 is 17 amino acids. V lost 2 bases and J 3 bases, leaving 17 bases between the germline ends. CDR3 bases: TGCGCCAGCAGCTTCTCGCCTACCAGGGTTTACACCGGGGAGCTGTTTTTT. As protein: CASSFSPTRVYTGELFF.

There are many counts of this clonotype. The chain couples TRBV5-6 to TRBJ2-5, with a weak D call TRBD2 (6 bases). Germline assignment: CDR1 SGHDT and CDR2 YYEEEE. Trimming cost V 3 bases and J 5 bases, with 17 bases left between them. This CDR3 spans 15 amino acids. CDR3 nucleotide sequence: TGTGCCAGCAGCTGGGAGGTAGACGGCCTGGAGACCCAGTACTTC. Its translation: CASSWEVDGLETQYF.

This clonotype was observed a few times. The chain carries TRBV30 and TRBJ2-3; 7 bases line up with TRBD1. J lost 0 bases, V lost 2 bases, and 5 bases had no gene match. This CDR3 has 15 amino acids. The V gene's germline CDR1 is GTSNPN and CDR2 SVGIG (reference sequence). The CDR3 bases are TGTGCCTGGAGTCGACAGGGTTCTAGCACAGATACGCAGTATTTT. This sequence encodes CAWSRQGSSTDTQYF.

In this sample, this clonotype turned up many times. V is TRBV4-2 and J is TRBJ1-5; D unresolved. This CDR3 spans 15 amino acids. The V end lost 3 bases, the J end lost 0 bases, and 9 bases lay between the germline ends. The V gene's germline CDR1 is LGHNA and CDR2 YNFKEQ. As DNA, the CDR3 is TGTGCCAGCAGCCATACAGAGTCTAGCAATCAGCCCCAGCATTTT. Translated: CASSHTESSNQPQHF.

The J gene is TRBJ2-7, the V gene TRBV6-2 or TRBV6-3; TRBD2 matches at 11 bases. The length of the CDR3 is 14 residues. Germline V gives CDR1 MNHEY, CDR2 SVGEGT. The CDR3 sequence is CASNTVVLAGDPVV. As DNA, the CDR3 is TGTGCCAGCAACACGGTCGTACTAGCGGGAGACCCTGTCGTC.

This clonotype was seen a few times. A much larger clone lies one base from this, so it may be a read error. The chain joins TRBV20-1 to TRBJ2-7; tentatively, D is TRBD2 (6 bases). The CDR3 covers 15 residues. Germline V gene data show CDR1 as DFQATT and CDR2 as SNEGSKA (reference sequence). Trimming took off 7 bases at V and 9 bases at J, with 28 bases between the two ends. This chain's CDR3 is CSGKDFEKRRVGQYF. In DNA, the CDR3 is TGCAGTGGTAAAGATTTCGAAAAGCGGAGGGTGGGGCAGTACTTC.

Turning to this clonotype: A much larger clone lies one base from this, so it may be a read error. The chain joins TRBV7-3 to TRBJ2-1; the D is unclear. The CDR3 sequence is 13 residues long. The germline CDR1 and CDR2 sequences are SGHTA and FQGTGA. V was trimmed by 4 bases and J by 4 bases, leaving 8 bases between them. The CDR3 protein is CASSSTMYNEQFF. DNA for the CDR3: TGTGCCAGCAGCTCAACAATGTACAATGAGCAGTTCTTC.

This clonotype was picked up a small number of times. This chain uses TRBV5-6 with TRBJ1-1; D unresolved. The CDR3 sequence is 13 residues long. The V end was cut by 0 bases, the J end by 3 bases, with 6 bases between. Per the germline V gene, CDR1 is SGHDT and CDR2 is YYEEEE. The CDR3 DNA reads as TGTGCCAGCAGCTTGGGTTGGTACACTGAAGCTTTCTTT. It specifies CASSLGWYTEAFF.

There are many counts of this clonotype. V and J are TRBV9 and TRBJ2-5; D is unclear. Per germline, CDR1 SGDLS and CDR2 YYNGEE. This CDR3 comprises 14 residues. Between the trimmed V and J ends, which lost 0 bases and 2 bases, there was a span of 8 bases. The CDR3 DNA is TGTGCCAGCAGCGTAGAAGGCCAACAAGAGACCCAGTACTTC. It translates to CASSVEGQQETQYF.

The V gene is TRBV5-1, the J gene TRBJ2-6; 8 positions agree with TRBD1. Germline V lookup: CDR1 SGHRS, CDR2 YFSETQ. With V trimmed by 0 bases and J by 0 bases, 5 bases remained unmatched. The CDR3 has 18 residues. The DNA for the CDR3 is TGCGCCAGCAGCTTGGACTGGACAGGGAACTCTGGGGCCAACGTCCTGACTTTC. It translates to CASSLDWTGNSGANVLTF.

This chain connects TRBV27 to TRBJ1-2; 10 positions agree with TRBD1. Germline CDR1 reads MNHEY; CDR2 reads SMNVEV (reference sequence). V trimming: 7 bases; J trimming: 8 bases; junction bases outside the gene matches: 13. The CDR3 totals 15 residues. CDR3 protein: CASTALIDRGLGYTF. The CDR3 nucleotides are TGTGCCAGCACAGCCCTAATAGACAGGGGGCTGGGCTACACCTTC.

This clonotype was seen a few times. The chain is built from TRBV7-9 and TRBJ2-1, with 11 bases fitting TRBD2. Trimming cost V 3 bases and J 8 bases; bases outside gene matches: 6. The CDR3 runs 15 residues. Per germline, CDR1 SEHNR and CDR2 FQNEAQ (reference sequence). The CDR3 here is CASSFSGGARDEQFF. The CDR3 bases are TGTGCCAGCAGCTTTAGCGGGGGGGCCCGGGATGAGCAGTTCTTC.

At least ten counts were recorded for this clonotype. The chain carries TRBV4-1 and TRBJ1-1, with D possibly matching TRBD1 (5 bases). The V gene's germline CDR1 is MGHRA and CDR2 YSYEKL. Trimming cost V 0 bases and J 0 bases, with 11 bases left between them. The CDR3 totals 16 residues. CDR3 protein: CASSQDWGSLNTEAFF. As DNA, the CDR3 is TGCGCCAGCAGCCAAGATTGGGGCAGCTTGAACACTGAAGCTTTCTTT.

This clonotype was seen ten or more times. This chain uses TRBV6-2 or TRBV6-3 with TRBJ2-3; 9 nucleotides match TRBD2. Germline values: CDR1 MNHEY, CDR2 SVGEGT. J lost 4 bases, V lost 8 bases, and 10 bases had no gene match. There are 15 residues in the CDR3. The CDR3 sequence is CASGIAGVDADTQYF. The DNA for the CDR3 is TGTGCCAGCGGGATAGCGGGGGTTGACGCAGATACGCAGTATTTT.

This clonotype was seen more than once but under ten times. The CDR3 DNA follows: TGTGCCAGCAGCCCCAGGGGTCCCACAGATACGCAGTATTTT. Translation gives CASSPRGPTDTQYF. The gene calls are TRBV12-3 or TRBV12-4 and TRBJ2-3; D is perhaps TRBD1 (6 bases). The CDR3 length is 14 residues. Trimming pared 6 bases from V and 2 bases from J, leaving 12 bases between.

The DNA for the CDR3 is TGCAGTGCTAGAGAGATGACTAGCTCACACGCAGATACGCAGTATTTT. It encodes CSAREMTSSHADTQYF. The rearrangement uses TRBV20-1 and TRBJ2-3; 7 nucleotides agree with TRBD2. The junction had 10 bases not matched to a gene; V was cut back by 0 bases and J by 4 bases. Germline lookup yields CDR1 DFQATT and CDR2 SNEGSKA (reference sequence). CDR3 length: 16 residues.